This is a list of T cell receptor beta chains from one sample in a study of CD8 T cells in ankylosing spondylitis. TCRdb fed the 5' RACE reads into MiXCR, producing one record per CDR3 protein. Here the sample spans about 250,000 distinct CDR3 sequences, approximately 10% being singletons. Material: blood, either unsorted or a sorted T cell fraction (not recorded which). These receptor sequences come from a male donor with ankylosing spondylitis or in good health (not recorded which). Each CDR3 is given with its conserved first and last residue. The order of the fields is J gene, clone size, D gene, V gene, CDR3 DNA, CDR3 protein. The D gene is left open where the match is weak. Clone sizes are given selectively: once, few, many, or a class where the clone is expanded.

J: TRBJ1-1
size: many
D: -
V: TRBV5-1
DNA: TGCGCCAGCAGCTTATACCAGGGTAGGAACACTGAAGCTTTCTTT
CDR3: CASSLYQGRNTEAFF

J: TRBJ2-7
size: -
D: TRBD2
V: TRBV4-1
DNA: TGCGCCAGCAGCCAAGAGGGGGGGCTAGCGGGAGGGCCCTCCTCCTACGAGCAGTACTTC
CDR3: CASSQEGGLAGGPSSYEQYF

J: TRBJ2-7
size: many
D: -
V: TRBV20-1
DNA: TGCAGTGCTAGAGCCCCGTACCGGGACATCCTTTACGAGCAGTACTTC
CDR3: CSARAPYRDILYEQYF

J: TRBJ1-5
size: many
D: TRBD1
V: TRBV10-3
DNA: TGTGCCATCAGTATTGGACAGGGAGCTAATCAGCCCCAGCATTTT
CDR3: CAISIGQGANQPQHF

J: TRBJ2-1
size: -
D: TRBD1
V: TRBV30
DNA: TGTGCCTGGAAGGCAGGGGGCTCCTACAATGAGCAGTTCTTC
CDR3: CAWKAGGSYNEQFF

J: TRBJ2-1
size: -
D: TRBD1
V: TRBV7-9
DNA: TGTGCCAGCAGCCCCATTTATGGGACAGGGACGCTCTTC
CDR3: CASSPIYGTGTLF

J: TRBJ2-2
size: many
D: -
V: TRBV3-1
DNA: TGTGCCAGCAGCCATCTAGGGGGAGACACCGGGGAGCTGTTTTTT
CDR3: CASSHLGGDTGELFF

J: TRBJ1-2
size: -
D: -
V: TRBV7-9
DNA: TGTGCCAGCAGCCACATCGACAGGATTCCTGGCTACACCTTC
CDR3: CASSHIDRIPGYTF

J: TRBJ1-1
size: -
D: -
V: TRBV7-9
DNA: TGTGCCAGCAGCCCGGGGGGAGGGGACACTGAAGCTTTCTTT
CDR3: CASSPGGGDTEAFF

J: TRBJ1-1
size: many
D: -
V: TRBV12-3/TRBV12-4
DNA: TGTGCCAGCAGTCTCGTGGGGGGGGGTGGTTCGGCTTTCTTT
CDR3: CASSLVGGGGSAFF

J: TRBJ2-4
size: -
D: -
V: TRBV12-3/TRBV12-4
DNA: TGTGCCAGCAGTTTAGATGTATTCGAGGGCATTCAGTACTTC
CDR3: CASSLDVFEGIQYF

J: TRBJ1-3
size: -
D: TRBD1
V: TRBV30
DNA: TGTGCCTGGAGTGCTCCGGGACAGGGGAACACCATATATTTT
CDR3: CAWSAPGQGNTIYF

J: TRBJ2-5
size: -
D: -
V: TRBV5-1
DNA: TGCGCCAGCAGCTTGACGCACACGAGGGAGACCCAGTACTTC
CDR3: CASSLTHTRETQYF

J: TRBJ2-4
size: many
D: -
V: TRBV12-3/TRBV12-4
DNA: TGTGCCAGCAGTTTTAGGCAGGGGCCTACCTTGGCCAAAAACATTCAGTACTTC
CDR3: CASSFRQGPTLAKNIQYF

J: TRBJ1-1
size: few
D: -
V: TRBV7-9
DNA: TGTGCCAGCAGCTTTGACAGGCCACTTCAAGGAAACACTGAAGCTTTCTTT
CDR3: CASSFDRPLQGNTEAFF

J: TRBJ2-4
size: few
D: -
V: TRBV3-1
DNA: TGTGCCAGCAGCATCGGACAAGGAGAAGCTCAGTACTTC
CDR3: CASSIGQGEAQYF

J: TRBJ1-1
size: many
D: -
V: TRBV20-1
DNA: TGCAGTGCTAGAGACGCCAGGGAGGGAGCTTTCTTT
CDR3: CSARDAREGAFF

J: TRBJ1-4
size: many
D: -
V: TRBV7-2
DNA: TGTGCCAGCAGCTTCGGGGGTGAAAAACTGTTTTTT
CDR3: CASSFGGEKLFF

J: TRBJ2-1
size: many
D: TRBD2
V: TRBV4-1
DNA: TGCGCCAGCAGCCAAGATAGCGGGAGTTTCAGTGAGCAGTTCTTC
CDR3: CASSQDSGSFSEQFF

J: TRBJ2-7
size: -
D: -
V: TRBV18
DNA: TGTGCCAGCTCACCACCATTGACCTACGAGCAGTACTTC
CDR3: CASSPPLTYEQYF

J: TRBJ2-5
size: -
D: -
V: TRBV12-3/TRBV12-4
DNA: TGTGCCAGCAGTTTCAGGGGGGACACGACCCAGTACTTC
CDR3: CASSFRGDTTQYF

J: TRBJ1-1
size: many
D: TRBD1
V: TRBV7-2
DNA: TGTGCCAGCAGCTTAGCAGCTACACAGGGGACTGAAGCTTTCTTT
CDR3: CASSLAATQGTEAFF

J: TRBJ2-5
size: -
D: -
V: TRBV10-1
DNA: TGCGCCAGCAGCCGGGACCCCGGGGAGACCCAGTACTTC
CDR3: CASSRDPGETQYF

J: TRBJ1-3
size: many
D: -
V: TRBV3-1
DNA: TGTGCCAGCAGCGGGGACCGTCGAAACACCATATATTTT
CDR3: CASSGDRRNTIYF

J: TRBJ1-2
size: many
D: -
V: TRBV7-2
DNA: TGTGCCAGCAGCTTTTCCGGATCTTCCTATGGCTACACCTTC
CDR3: CASSFSGSSYGYTF

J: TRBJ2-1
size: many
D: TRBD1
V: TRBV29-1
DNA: TGCAGCGTTGTAGGGGGACAGGGAAACAATGAGCAGTTCTTC
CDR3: CSVVGGQGNNEQFF

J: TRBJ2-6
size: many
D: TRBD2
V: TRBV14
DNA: TGTGCCGGACAAACTAGCGGGAGCTCTGGGGCCAACGTCCTGACTTTC
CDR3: CAGQTSGSSGANVLTF

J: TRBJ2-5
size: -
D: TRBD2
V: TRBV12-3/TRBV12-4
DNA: TGTGCCTTCTGTTTAGCGTCCGGACTAGCGGGAGAACGGCAAGAGACCCAGTACTTC
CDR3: CAFCLASGLAGERQETQYF

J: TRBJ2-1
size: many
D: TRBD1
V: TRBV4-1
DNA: TGCGCCAGCAGCCGCAAGGGACAGGGGGATTTCTCCTACAATGAGCAGTTCTTC
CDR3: CASSRKGQGDFSYNEQFF

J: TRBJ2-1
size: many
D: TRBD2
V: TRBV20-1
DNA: TGCAGTGCTTATTTGGGGGGGACGCCTGAACAGTTCTTC
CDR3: CSAYLGGTPEQFF

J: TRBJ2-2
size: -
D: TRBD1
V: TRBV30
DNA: TGTGCCTGGAGTCTACGACAGGGGGTGGCCGGGGAGCTGTTTTTT
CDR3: CAWSLRQGVAGELFF

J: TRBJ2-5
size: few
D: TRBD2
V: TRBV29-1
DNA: TGCAGCGTTTTCAGCGGGGGGGCCCAAGAGACCCAGTACTTC
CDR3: CSVFSGGAQETQYF

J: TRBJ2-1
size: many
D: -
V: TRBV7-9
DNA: TGTGCCAGCAGCTTAGCGCAGGCCTCAAAGCCCCTGTTCTTC
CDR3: CASSLAQASKPLFF

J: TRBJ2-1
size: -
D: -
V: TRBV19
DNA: TGTGCCAGTAGCCCCCGACTCAATGACAATGAGCAGTTCTTC
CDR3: CASSPRLNDNEQFF

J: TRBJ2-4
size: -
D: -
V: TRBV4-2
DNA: TGTGCCAGCAGCCGCCCTGGCGGGGAACAAAACATTCAGTACTTC
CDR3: CASSRPGGEQNIQYF

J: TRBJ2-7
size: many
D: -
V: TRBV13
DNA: TGTGCCAGCAGCTCCGGACACCCCTCCTACGAGCAGTACTTC
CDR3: CASSSGHPSYEQYF

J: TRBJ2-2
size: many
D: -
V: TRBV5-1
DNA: TGCGCCAGCAGCTTGGGGGCAGGGACCACCGGGGAGCTGTTTTTT
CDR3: CASSLGAGTTGELFF

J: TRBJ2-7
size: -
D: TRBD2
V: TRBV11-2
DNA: TGTGCCAGCAGCTTCCTGGGACTATCGTCCTACGAGCAGTACTTC
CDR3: CASSFLGLSSYEQYF

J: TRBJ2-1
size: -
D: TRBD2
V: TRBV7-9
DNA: TGTGCCAGCAATAGCGGGTACTACAATGAGCAGTTCTTC
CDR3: CASNSGYYNEQFF

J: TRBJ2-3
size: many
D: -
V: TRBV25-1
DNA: TGTGCCAGCAGCAATCGAGATACGCAGTATTTT
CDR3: CASSNRDTQYF

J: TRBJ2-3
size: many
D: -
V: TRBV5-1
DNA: TGCGCCAGCAGCCCGCAGGGAGATACGCAGTATTTT
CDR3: CASSPQGDTQYF

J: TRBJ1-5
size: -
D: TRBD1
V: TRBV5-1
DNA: TGCGCCAGCAGCCCGCAGGGACAGAATCAGCCCCAGCATTTT
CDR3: CASSPQGQNQPQHF

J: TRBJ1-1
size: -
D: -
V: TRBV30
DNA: TGTGCCTGGAGTGTACGGCTGGGGGTCACTGAAGCTTTCTTT
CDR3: CAWSVRLGVTEAFF

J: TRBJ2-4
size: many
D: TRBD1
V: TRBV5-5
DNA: TGTGCCAGCAGCTCGCTTTACGGACAGGGGGGAGAAAACATTCAGTACTTC
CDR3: CASSSLYGQGGENIQYF

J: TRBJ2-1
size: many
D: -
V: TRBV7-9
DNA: TGTGCCAGCAGCCCGACGGGGGGCCTAAACAATGAGCAGTTCTTC
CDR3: CASSPTGGLNNEQFF